A selection of T cell receptor beta chains follows, all from one sample in a study of regulatory T cells in long-lasting Graves disease. TCRdb recomputed calls from the multiplex PCR reads with MiXCR, one row per CDR3 protein. Of 400,000 to 450,000 distinct CDR3 sequences detected, around 24% appear once; the ten largest clones hold roughly a quarter. The source was peripheral blood mononuclear cells (PBMCs), collected when the disease was refractory, from a patient treated with antithyroid drugs. Receptor source: a female donor with Graves disease. The CDR3 runs from the conserved cysteine through the conserved F or W. Each record gives: CDR3 protein, V gene.

CDR3 protein: CASSKDRGAGNTIYF; V gene: TRBV7-7
CDR3 protein: CASRTSGSVSYEQYF; V gene: TRBV5-1
CDR3 protein: CASSPEGPRYEQYF; V gene: TRBV7-8
CDR3 protein: CASSLVLGQKTYEQYF; V gene: TRBV5-1
CDR3 protein: CASSQGVQETQYF; V gene: TRBV4-1
CDR3 protein: CASSRHETQGFYTEAFF; V gene: TRBV28
CDR3 protein: CASSHNRNSYTF; V gene: TRBV14
CDR3 protein: CASSLTVSNEKLFF; V gene: TRBV5-1
CDR3 protein: CSGGQGYGGELFF; V gene: TRBV29-1
CDR3 protein: CASSPSIRDRGYATNEKLFF; V gene: TRBV7-9
CDR3 protein: CASSQDWAGELFF; V gene: TRBV14
CDR3 protein: CASKEGNTEAFF; V gene: TRBV6-1
CDR3 protein: CASSLASREEQYF; V gene: TRBV5-1
CDR3 protein: CASSLMRTSSEQYF; V gene: TRBV12-3/TRBV12-4
CDR3 protein: CASSRTGYGYEQYF; V gene: TRBV5-1
CDR3 protein: CASSQFSGAGYEQYF; V gene: TRBV4-2
CDR3 protein: CASSWTGEGLNTEAFF; V gene: TRBV5-1
CDR3 protein: CASKKGRTLKAFF; V gene: TRBV6-4
CDR3 protein: CSASAPGVNTEAFF; V gene: TRBV20-1
CDR3 protein: CSASPPNRDHYQPQHF; V gene: TRBV20-1
CDR3 protein: CASSSFSSGSYYTGELFF; V gene: TRBV27
CDR3 protein: CASSQEGGRDSYEQYF; V gene: TRBV4-1
CDR3 protein: CSARPGGENGYTF; V gene: TRBV20-1
CDR3 protein: CASSPPGLAGNGQFF; V gene: TRBV7-2
CDR3 protein: CASSLTTGFPYEQYF; V gene: TRBV7-2
CDR3 protein: CASSLGSSPIKQETQYF; V gene: TRBV7-9
CDR3 protein: CASSYFGGLAASYEQYF; V gene: TRBV6-2/TRBV6-3
CDR3 protein: CATSDPGQGGGYTF; V gene: TRBV24-1
CDR3 protein: CASSPNLGAVNTEAFF; V gene: TRBV11-2
CDR3 protein: CASSQGMAGLYGYTF; V gene: TRBV3-1
CDR3 protein: CASSYRGREGPKAKNIQYF; V gene: TRBV6-2/TRBV6-3
CDR3 protein: CASSPLGAGGPHEQYF; V gene: TRBV6-2/TRBV6-3
CDR3 protein: CASSAPGTGGSSGNTIYF; V gene: TRBV12-3/TRBV12-4
CDR3 protein: CSVRDSETQYF; V gene: TRBV29-1
CDR3 protein: CASSRQSSGRIEQYF; V gene: TRBV19
CDR3 protein: CATSPDVDQPQHF; V gene: TRBV15
CDR3 protein: CASSPLLTVQETQYF; V gene: TRBV18
CDR3 protein: CATTPVQTTGELFF; V gene: TRBV24-1
CDR3 protein: CASSLDGTSNSPLHF; V gene: TRBV7-9
CDR3 protein: CAWSVGTRENQPQHF; V gene: TRBV30
CDR3 protein: CSVRTSGSYEQYF; V gene: TRBV29-1
CDR3 protein: CASSRDRGSEAFF; V gene: TRBV25-1
CDR3 protein: CASSLWGMGTEAFF; V gene: TRBV28
CDR3 protein: CASSAVWAGDGELFF; V gene: TRBV5-4
CDR3 protein: CASSSPGEAFF; V gene: TRBV19
CDR3 protein: CASSPRRVQYSNQPQHF; V gene: TRBV27
CDR3 protein: CASSQEVLETQYF; V gene: TRBV3-1
CDR3 protein: CASSDRDRETYEQYF; V gene: TRBV13
CDR3 protein: CASSDGTLAKNIQYF; V gene: TRBV9
CDR3 protein: CASSIRIGKSTNYGYTF; V gene: TRBV19
CDR3 protein: CASSQGGLAANTGELFF; V gene: TRBV3-1
CDR3 protein: CATSGLSEETQYF; V gene: TRBV24-1
CDR3 protein: CASSRTGGLTGELFF; V gene: TRBV2
CDR3 protein: CASSSGGLSTEAFF; V gene: TRBV5-1